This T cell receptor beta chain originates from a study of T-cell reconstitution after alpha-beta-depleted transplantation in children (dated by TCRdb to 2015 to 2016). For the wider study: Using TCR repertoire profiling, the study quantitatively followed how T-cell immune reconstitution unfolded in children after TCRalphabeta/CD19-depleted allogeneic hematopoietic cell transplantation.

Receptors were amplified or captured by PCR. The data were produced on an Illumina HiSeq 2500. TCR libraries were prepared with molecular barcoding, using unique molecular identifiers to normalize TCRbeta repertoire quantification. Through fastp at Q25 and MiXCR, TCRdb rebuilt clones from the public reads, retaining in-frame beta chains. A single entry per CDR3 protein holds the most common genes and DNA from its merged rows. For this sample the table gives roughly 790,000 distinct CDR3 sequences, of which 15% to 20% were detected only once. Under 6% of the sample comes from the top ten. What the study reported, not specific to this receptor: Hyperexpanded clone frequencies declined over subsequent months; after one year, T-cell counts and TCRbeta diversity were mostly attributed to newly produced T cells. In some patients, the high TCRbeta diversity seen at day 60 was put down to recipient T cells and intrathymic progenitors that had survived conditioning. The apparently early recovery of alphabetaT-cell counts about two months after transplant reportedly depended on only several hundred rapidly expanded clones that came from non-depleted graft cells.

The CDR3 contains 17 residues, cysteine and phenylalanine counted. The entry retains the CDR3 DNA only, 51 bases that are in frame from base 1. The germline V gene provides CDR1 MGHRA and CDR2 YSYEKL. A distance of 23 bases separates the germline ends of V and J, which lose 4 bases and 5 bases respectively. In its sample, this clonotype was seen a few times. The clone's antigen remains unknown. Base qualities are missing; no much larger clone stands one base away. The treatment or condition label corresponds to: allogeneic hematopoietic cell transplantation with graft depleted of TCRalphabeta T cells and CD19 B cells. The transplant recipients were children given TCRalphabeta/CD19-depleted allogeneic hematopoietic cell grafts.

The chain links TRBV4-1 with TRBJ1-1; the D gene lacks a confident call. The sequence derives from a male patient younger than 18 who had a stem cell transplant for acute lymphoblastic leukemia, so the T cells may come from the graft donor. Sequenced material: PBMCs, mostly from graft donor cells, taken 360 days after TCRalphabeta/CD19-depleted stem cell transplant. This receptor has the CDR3 CASSPQGKRRVRTEAFF. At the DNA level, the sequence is TGCGCCAGCAGCCCCCAAGGGAAGAGGCGTGTGAGGACTGAAGCTTTCTTT.